The 20 T cell receptor beta chains presented below share a single source sample, sequenced in a study of blood T cell repertoires in COVID-19. Measured with immunoSEQ multiplex PCR; TCRdb has only the in-frame clones, and not every one. The top ten hold 20% to 25% of the sample, which has approximately 180,000 clones, about 85% seen once. Sequencing was done on a sample of peripheral blood. These receptors were obtained from a man in his sixties with active or convalescent COVID-19.

The chain joins TRBV5-6 to TRBJ1-2; possible D gene TRBD1, 6 bases. The CDR3 spans 13 residues. The V gene lost 4 bases and the J gene lost 5 bases, with 12 bases spanning the gap. Germline V gene data show CDR1 as SGHDT and CDR2 as YYEEEE. CDR3 nucleotides: TGTGCCAGCAGCCCAGGGGAGGGATATGGCTACACCTTC. Translation: CASSPGEGYGYTF. The variable domain in full, completed from reference TRBV5-6 and TRBJ1-2, reads DAGVTQSPTHLIKTRGQQVTLRCSPKSGHDTVSWYQQALGQGPQFIFQYYEEEERQRGNFPDRFSGHQFPNYSSELNVNALLLGDSALYLCASSPGEGYGYTFGSGTRLTVV.

The chain carries TRBV6-1 and TRBJ2-6; D is undetermined. V shed 1 base and J shed 2 bases, with 3 bases lying between them. Germline assignment: CDR1 MNHNS and CDR2 SASEGT. The CDR3 is made up of 14 amino acids. CDR3 coding DNA: TGTGCCAGCAGTGAAGGAGCTGGGGCCAACGTCCTGACTTTC. Translating gives CASSEGAGANVLTF.

The chain joins TRBV6-5 to TRBJ1-1, with D tentatively TRBD1 (6 bases). V was shortened by 7 bases and J by 1 base, with 13 bases between the two germline ends. Germline assignment: CDR1 MNHEY and CDR2 SVGAGI. This CDR3 region has 14 residues. Here the CDR3 DNA reads TGTGCCAGCAACACAGGCAGGGGGAACACTGAAGCTTTCTTT. It codes for CASNTGRGNTEAFF.

This clone was seen a single time. The rearrangement joins TRBV5-3 to TRBJ2-7; D is unresolved. Being an ORF, TRBV5-3 has a function that is uncertain. CDR3 length equals 14 residues. Trimming took 0 bases from V and 1 from J, leaving 8 bases between them. The CDR3 nucleotides are TGTGCCAGAAGCTTGGAGACAAGATCCTACGAGCAGTACTTC. Translation gives CARSLETRSYEQYF.

V and J are TRBV18 and TRBJ1-2; a weak D match, TRBD1 (5 bases). Germline V gene data show CDR1 as KGHSH and CDR2 as LQKENI. CDR3 length equals 14 residues. The V end was cut by 2 bases, the J end by 7 bases, with 14 bases between. CDR3 amino acids: CASSPNTIQGGYTF. The CDR3 DNA follows: TGTGCCAGCTCACCAAATACTATCCAGGGTGGCTACACCTTC. The full variable domain, in which reference TRBV18 and TRBJ1-2 provide the parts outside the CDR3, is NAGVMQNPRHLVRRRGQEARLRCSPMKGHSHVYWYRQLPEEGLKFMVYLQKENIIDESGMPKERFSAEFPKEGPSILRIQQVVRGDSAAYFCASSPNTIQGGYTFGSGTRLTVV.

The V gene is TRBV29-1, the J gene TRBJ2-1, with 15 positions matching TRBD2. The CDR3 is made up of 16 amino acids. Losses at the gene ends were 7 bases for V and 8 bases for J; bases not matched to a gene: 12. The V gene's germline CDR1 is SQVTM and CDR2 ANQGSEA. The CDR3, as DNA: TGCAGCGCTCTAGGACTAGCGGGGGGGCCGAGGTATGAGCAGTTCTTC. This encodes CSALGLAGGPRYEQFF.

J is TRBJ1-2 and V is TRBV9, with 7 bases fitting TRBD1. Germline loops: CDR1 SGDLS, CDR2 YYNGEE. This CDR3 is 14 amino acids long. V trimming: 4 bases; J trimming: 0 bases; junction bases outside the gene matches: 3. CDR3 DNA: TGTGCCAGCAGCCAGGGACAGTCTAACTATGGCTACACCTTC. Protein sequence: CASSQGQSNYGYTF.

A note on this clone: The same CDR3 also results from other DNA sequences found in this sample. V usage is TRBV21-1 and J usage is TRBJ2-7; TRBD2, the table's D call, was not compared with the DNA. TRBV21-1 is described as a pseudogene. The CDR3 runs to 14 residues. In nucleotides, the CDR3 is TGTGCTAGCAGCAAACAATCACTCTCCTACGAGCAGTACTTC. Translation gives CASSKQSLSYEQYF.

The chain is built from TRBV6-5 and TRBJ1-2; TRBD1 aligns across 9 bases. From germline, CDR1 is MNHEY and CDR2 SVGAGI. CDR3 length equals 15 residues. The ends lost 5 bases at V and 1 base at J; junction bases unmatched: 5. DNA of the CDR3: TGTGCCAGCAGTCCCTACAGGGGGCATAACTATGGCTACACCTTC. Translation: CASSPYRGHNYGYTF.

The chain joins TRBV19 to TRBJ1-2, with TRBD1 matching over 8 bases. V lost 3 bases, J lost 5 bases, and 8 bases stayed unmatched. The CDR3 covers 15 residues. Germline V gene lookup returns CDR1 LNHDA and CDR2 SQIVND (reference sequence). The CDR3 sequence: CASSITRDRRYGYTF. The CDR3 bases are TGTGCCAGTAGTATCACCCGGGACAGGAGGTATGGCTACACCTTC.

The gene calls are TRBV2 and TRBJ1-2; D is undetermined. There are 14 residues in the CDR3. The ends were cut back, 7 bases at V and 4 bases at J, with 16 bases in the middle. Germline V gene sequence: CDR1 SNHLY, CDR2 FYNNEI. The CDR3, as DNA: TGTGCCAGCAAAATAGCGGACTACGCCTATGGCTACACCTTC. Residues: CASKIADYAYGYTF.

The chain carries TRBV5-1 and TRBJ2-7, with D maybe TRBD1 (5 bases). The ends were cut back, 4 bases at V and 4 bases at J, with 9 bases in the middle. The CDR3 loop spans 12 amino acids. From germline, CDR1 is SGHRS and CDR2 YFSETQ. In nucleotides, the CDR3 is TGCGCCAGCAGCAATCAGGGTTACGAGCAGTACTTC. Amino acid sequence: CASSNQGYEQYF.

The CDR3 region is CASSEATIQETQYF. The CDR3, as DNA: TGTGCCAGCAGTGAAGCCACTATTCAAGAGACCCAGTACTTC. The V call is TRBV2, the J call TRBJ2-5, with D unclear. The CDR3 runs 14 residues. Germline CDR1 is SNHLY and CDR2 is FYNNEI. Trimming removed 0 bases at V and 2 bases at J, with 7 bases between. Full variable domain (remainder filled in from reference TRBV2 and TRBJ2-5): EPEVTQTPSHQVTQMGQEVILRCVPISNHLYFYWYRQILGQKVEFLVSFYNNEISEKSEIFDDQFSVERPDGSNFTLKIRSTKLEDSAMYFCASSEATIQETQYFGPGTRLLVL.

This clone is a singleton in its sample. This chain uses TRBV24-1 with TRBJ2-1; no firm D call. Trimming shortened V by 2 bases and J by 8 bases, and 9 bases separated the two germline ends. This CDR3 is built from 13 residues. In germline, CDR1 is KGHDR, CDR2 SFDVKD. CDR3 sequence: CATSDSPPDEQFF. CDR3 DNA sequence: TGTGCCACCAGTGATTCCCCCCCGGATGAGCAGTTCTTC.

J is TRBJ2-2 and V is TRBV5-5, with TRBD2 matching 7 bases. Germline V gene sequence: CDR1 SGHKS, CDR2 YYEKEE (reference sequence). The CDR3 is 16 amino acids. J was trimmed by 4 bases and V by 0 bases; bases with no gene match: 6. In nucleotides, the CDR3 is TGTGCCAGCAGCTTGGAATACCGCGGGGGCACCGGGGAGCTGTTTTTT. Residues: CASSLEYRGGTGELFF.

This sequence joins TRBV5-1 and TRBJ1-2; a possible D gene is TRBD1 (5 bases). Germline lookup yields CDR1 SGHRS and CDR2 YFSETQ. V lost 0 bases, J lost 3 bases, and 12 bases lay in between. CDR3 length equals 15 residues. The CDR3 DNA follows: TGCGCCAGCAGCTTGGGCAGGGCCCTAGACTATGGCTACACCTTC. Amino acids: CASSLGRALDYGYTF.

The rearrangement links TRBV2 to TRBJ1-1; maybe TRBD1 (6 bases). Germline assignment: CDR1 SNHLY and CDR2 FYNNEI. V shed 8 bases and J shed 1 base, with 11 bases lying between them. The CDR3 is made up of 13 amino acids. The CDR3, as DNA: TGTGCCAGCGGTGGACAGAGGAACACTGAAGCTTTCTTT. Translated: CASGGQRNTEAFF.

The V gene is TRBV5-1, the J gene TRBJ1-1; perhaps TRBD1 as D (5 bases). Looked up from germline, CDR1 is SGHRS and CDR2 is YFSETQ. Trimming took 5 bases from V and 4 from J, leaving 15 bases between them. The CDR3 contains 14 residues. The CDR3 region is CASSPGTGGTEAFF. The CDR3 region has the DNA TGCGCCAGCAGTCCCGGGACGGGGGGCACTGAAGCTTTCTTT.

This chain uses TRBV6-5 with TRBJ2-5; the D gene is possibly TRBD1 (5 bases). Germline loops: CDR1 MNHEY, CDR2 SVGAGI. The CDR3 runs to 13 residues. The V end lost 9 bases, the J end lost 2 bases, and 13 bases lay between the germline ends. Written as DNA, the CDR3 is TGTGCCAGGACAGCATCATGGCAAGAGACCCAGTACTTC. This codes for CARTASWQETQYF.

V usage is TRBV2 and J usage is TRBJ2-7, with D tentatively TRBD1 (6 bases). The CDR3 contains 13 residues. Trimming cost V 6 bases and J 2 bases, with 11 bases left between them. The germline V gene has CDR1 SNHLY and CDR2 FYNNEI. The CDR3 here is CASRTTGAYEQYF. The DNA for the CDR3 is TGTGCCAGCAGAACGACAGGCGCCTACGAGCAGTACTTC.